Given below is one T cell receptor (beta chain) in context. The CDR3 is 15 amino acids. Germline V CDR1 and CDR2: SGHTA, FQGNSA. The V gene lost 7 bases and the J gene lost 0 bases, with 13 bases spanning the gap. The source of the sample is a study of shared clonotypes between healthy human individuals. Partitioning of CD4+ cells yielded a CD45RA+ naive subset and a CD45RA-negative memory subset. Roughly 200 ng DNA, approximately 31,000 T cell genomes, went into each sorted-subset replicate PCR. Data came from immunoSEQ multiplex PCR; TCRdb stores just in-frame clones and leaves some out. This table has a few million clones, 85% to 95% appearing once.

The gene calls are TRBV7-2 and TRBJ2-1; D is possibly TRBD2 (5 bases). This receptor was taken from a young man in good health. Some clones in this sample may be carry-over from other donors' samples. Sequencing was carried out using naive CD4+ T cells from PBMCs. Subset denoted: CD45RA+ positively selected. CDR3 coding DNA: TGTGCCAGCACCCGAGGACTGGGCTCCTACAATGAGCAGTTCTTC. This encodes CASTRGLGSYNEQFF.